The entry below describes one T cell receptor (beta chain). The data stem from a study of blood T cell repertoires in COVID-19. Looking at the study overall: T cells, B-cell-depleted T cells, or PBMCs provided the cDNA or gDNA that served as material.

All enrollees were roughly 18 to 90 years old and from about 25 US areas. Cohort allocation depended upon clinical history that participants reported. The CDR3 runs to 15 residues. Germline CDR1 and CDR2: SGHTA and FQGNSA. V shed 6 bases and J 6 bases; nucleotides not matched to a gene: 8. The protocol was immunoSEQ multiplex PCR, while the TCRdb copy is restricted to in-frame clones and leaves out a portion. The sample holds around 300,000 clones, roughly 90% seen once. The receptor's source is a young woman with acute COVID-19. The chain combines TRBV7-2 with TRBJ2-1; 10 bases fit TRBD2. The sequenced sample was PBMCs or T cells enriched from blood (not recorded which). CDR3: CASSISGRALNEQFF. Here the CDR3 DNA reads TGTGCCAGCAGTATCAGCGGGAGGGCCCTCAATGAGCAGTTCTTC.